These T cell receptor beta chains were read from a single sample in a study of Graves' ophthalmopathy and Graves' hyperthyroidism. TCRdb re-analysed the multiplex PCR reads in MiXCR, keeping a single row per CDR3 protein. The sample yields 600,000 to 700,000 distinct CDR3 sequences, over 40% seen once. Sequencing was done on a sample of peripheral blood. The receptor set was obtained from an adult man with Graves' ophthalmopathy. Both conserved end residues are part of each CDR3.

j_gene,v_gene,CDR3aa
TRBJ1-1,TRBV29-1,CSVLPTGGHTEAFF
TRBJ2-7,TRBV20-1,CSARRFEQYF
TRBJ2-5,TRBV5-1,CASSLEQGRQTQYF
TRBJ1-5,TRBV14,CASSQEPTNQPQHF
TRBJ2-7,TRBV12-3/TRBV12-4,CASSFARNAYEQYF
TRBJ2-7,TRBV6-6,CATTGGSLYEQYF
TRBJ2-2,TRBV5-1,CASSLGISGSNTGELFF
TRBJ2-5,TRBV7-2,CASSLTVDGGWDF
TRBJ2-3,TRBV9,CASSVRQGTDTQYF
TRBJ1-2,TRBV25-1,CASSELLGSYGYTF
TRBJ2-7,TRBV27,CASSFRTGSSYEQYF
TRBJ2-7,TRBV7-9,CASSASGPNEQYF
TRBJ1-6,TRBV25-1,CASSEFSPVGNSPLHF
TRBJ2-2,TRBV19,CASSILHSTGELFF
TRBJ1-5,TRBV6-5,CASSSRHSQGIGNQPQHF
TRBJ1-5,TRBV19,CASTSANQPQHF
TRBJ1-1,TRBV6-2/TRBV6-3,CASRRVGTEAFF
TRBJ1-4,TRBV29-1,CSVEPGGTDEKLFF
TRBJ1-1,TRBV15,CATRDRGSEAFF
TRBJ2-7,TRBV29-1,CSVLATGELYF
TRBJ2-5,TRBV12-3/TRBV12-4,CASSPGGGGLTQYF
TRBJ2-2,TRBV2,CACLGYPTSAGELFF
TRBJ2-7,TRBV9,CASSVGGLDYEQYF
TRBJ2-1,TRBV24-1,CATSDRTSGRSSYNEQFF
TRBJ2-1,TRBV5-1,CASSLSENTGQFF
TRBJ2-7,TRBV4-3,CASSQDTVGAGEQYF
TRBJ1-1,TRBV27,CASSLTLRTEAFF
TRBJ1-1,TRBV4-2,CASSQAGQTEAFF
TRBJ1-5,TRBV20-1,CSGSKQGDQPQHF
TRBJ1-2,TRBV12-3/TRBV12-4,CASSPGRGTYGYTF
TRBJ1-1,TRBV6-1,CASGRGRNTEAFF
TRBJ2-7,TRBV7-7,CASSETPGQLIYF
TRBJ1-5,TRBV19,CASSMGGQPQHF
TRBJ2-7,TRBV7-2,CASSPIGTGLTGYEQYF
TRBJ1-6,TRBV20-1,CSARELGLSYNSPLHF
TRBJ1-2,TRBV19,CASSMLDRAGYTF
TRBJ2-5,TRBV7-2,CASSLQGRAQYF
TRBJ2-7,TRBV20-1,CSARGASGAYEQYF
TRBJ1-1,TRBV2,CAWSLRATEAFF
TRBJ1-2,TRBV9,CASSEDRGLNHTF
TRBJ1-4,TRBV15,CATSRDGEADEKLFF
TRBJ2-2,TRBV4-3,CASSQDTGATGELFF
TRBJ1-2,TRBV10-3,CAIKAGANYGYTF
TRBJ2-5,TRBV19,CASSVNPSEGQYF
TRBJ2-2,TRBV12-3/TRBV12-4,CASSLSGGAGGELFF
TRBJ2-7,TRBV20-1,CSARGLAGGASYEQYF
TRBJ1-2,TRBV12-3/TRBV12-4,CASTKGDRDTYGYTF
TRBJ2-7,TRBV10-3,CAVTGTGTYEQYF
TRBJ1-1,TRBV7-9,CASSLKYDGGMNTEAFF
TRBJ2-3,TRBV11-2,CASSLDLAGLTPTDTQYF
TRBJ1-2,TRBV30,CAWTTEGYGYTF
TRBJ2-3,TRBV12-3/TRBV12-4,CASGLALTPNTDTQYF
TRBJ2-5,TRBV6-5,CASSGGRESWETQYF
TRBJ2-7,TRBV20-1,CSARAGHQTSCEQYF